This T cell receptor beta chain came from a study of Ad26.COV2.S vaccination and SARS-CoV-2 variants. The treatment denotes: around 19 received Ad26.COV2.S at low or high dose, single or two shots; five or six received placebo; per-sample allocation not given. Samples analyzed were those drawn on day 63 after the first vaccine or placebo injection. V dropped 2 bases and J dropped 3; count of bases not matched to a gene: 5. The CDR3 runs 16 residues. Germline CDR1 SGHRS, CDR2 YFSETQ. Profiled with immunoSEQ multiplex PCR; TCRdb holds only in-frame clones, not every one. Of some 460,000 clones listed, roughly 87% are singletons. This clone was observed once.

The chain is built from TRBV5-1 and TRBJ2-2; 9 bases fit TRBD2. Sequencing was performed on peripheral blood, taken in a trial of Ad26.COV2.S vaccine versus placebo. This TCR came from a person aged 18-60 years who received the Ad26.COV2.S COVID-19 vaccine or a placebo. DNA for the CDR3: TGCGCCAGCAGCTTAGTACTAGCGGGTTACACCGGGGAGCTGTTTTTT. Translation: CASSLVLAGYTGELFF.